A single sample gave rise to the 29 T cell receptor beta chains below, sequenced in a study of CD8 T cells in Susac syndrome. RNA totalling about 0.5 to 1 ug underwent reverse transcription with random hexamers. One entry per CDR3 protein, called by TCRdb with MiXCR from the immunoSEQ multiplex PCR reads. Of about 47,000 distinct CDR3 sequences detected, around 92% appear once; the ten largest clones hold 0.41%. Sample: CD8+ T cells from PBMCs. The source is a human donor in good health.

The chain carries TRBV27 and TRBJ1-2; TRBD1 is a possible D gene (6 bases). The V end lost 7 bases, the J end lost 4 bases, and 16 bases lay between the germline ends. Germline CDR1 MNHEY, CDR2 SMNVEV (reference sequence). This CDR3 is 14 amino acids long. CDR3 in amino acids: CASNHQGLGYGYTF. CDR3 nucleotides: TGTGCCAGCAACCATCAGGGGCTAGGCTATGGCTACACCTTC.

V is TRBV5-1 and J is TRBJ2-5; weak D call: TRBD1 (6 bases). The V end lost 5 bases, the J end lost 5 bases, and 13 bases lay between the germline ends. CDR3 size: 13 residues. Germline CDR1 SGHRS, CDR2 YFSETQ. CDR3 in amino acids: CASRDSGVETQYF. DNA of the CDR3: TGCGCCAGCAGGGACTCAGGGGTCGAGACCCAGTACTTC.

This chain connects TRBV2 to TRBJ2-1; 12 bases align to TRBD2. The CDR3 has 15 amino acids. J lost 9 bases, V lost 3 bases, and 6 bases had no gene match. Germline-derived CDR1 and CDR2 are SNHLY and FYNNEI. In DNA, the CDR3 is TGTGCCAGCAGTGATCTAGCGGGAGGGGAGGGTGAGCAGTTCTTC. Translated: CASSDLAGGEGEQFF. Using reference TRBV2 and TRBJ2-1 for the parts outside the CDR3, the full variable domain is EPEVTQTPSHQVTQMGQEVILRCVPISNHLYFYWYRQILGQKVEFLVSFYNNEISEKSEIFDDQFSVERPDGSNFTLKIRSTKLEDSAMYFCASSDLAGGEGEQFFGPGTRLTVL.

This sequence joins TRBV4-1 and TRBJ2-1; D gene ambiguous. Trimming removed 0 bases at V and 9 bases at J, with 3 bases between. The CDR3 is 11 amino acids. Germline V gene data show CDR1 as MGHRA and CDR2 as YSYEKL. The CDR3 region is CASSQEGEQFF. In nucleotides, the CDR3 is TGCGCCAGCAGCCAAGAAGGTGAGCAGTTCTTC.

This chain links TRBV5-1 with TRBJ2-2, with 9 bases aligning to TRBD1. V trimming: 3 bases; J trimming: 6 bases; junction bases outside the gene matches: 9. CDR3 length: 16 residues. Looked up from germline, CDR1 is SGHRS and CDR2 is YFSETQ. Written as DNA, the CDR3 is TGCGCCAGCAGCTCCCGGGACAGGGAACGGTCCGGGGAGCTGTTTTTT. Translation: CASSSRDRERSGELFF. Drawing the rest from reference TRBV5-1 and TRBJ2-2, the complete variable domain is KAGVTQTPRYLIKTRGQQVTLSCSPISGHRSVSWYQQTPGQGLQFLFEYFSETQRNKGNFPGRFSGRQFSNSRSEMNVSTLELGDSALYLCASSSRDRERSGELFFGEGSRLTVL.

CDR3 nucleotides: TGTGCCAGTAGGGGACCGGGACAGGGTCGGCTAGCGGGAGCTGGCGAGCAGTTCTTC. This encodes CASRGPGQGRLAGAGEQFF. The rearrangement joins TRBV19 to TRBJ2-1; possibly TRBD2 for D (10 bases). CDR3 length: 19 amino acids. V lost 6 bases and J 10 bases, leaving 34 bases between the germline ends. Germline-derived CDR1 and CDR2 are LNHDA and SQIVND (reference sequence).

This clonotype was recorded once. The J gene is TRBJ2-2, the V gene TRBV20-1; TRBD1 might be the D (6 bases). Trimming took 3 bases from V and 2 from J, leaving 13 bases between them. The CDR3 covers 15 residues. Germline assignment: CDR1 DFQATT and CDR2 SNEGSKA (reference sequence). CDR3: CSARPRGYNTGELFF. In DNA, the CDR3 is TGCAGTGCTAGGCCCAGGGGCTATAACACCGGGGAGCTGTTTTTT.

This chain links TRBV29-1 with TRBJ2-3; D is uncertain. Germline V gives CDR1 SQVTM, CDR2 ANQGSEA. The germline V and J ends were trimmed by 7 bases and 2 bases, with 16 bases remaining between them. The CDR3 extends over 14 amino acids. This CDR3 reads CSAVPEIITDTQYF. The CDR3 DNA reads as TGCAGCGCAGTTCCGGAGATCATCACAGATACGCAGTATTTT.

V gene TRBV6-5 combines with J gene TRBJ2-2; the match to TRBD1 covers 7 bases. CDR1 and CDR2 from the germline V gene are MNHEY and SVGAGI. The CDR3 is 14 residues long. CDR3 in DNA: TGTGCTACCGACAGGGCGACAAACACCGGGGAGCTGTTTTTT. This gives the protein CATDRATNTGELFF.

The chain combines TRBV4-1 with TRBJ1-2, with D possibly being TRBD1 (6 bases). This CDR3 is built from 16 residues. V gave up 6 bases and J gave up 0 bases, with 17 bases separating them. CDR1 MGHRA and CDR2 YSYEKL come from the germline V gene. The CDR3 protein is CASSPQGPGANYGYTF. CDR3 coding DNA: TGCGCCAGCAGTCCACAGGGTCCGGGAGCTAACTATGGCTACACCTTC.

The chain carries TRBV7-9 and TRBJ1-1; no clear D. This CDR3 contains 12 residues. CDR1 SEHNR and CDR2 FQNEAQ come from the germline V gene (reference sequence). V gave up 5 bases and J gave up 1 base, with 5 bases separating them. This chain's CDR3 is CASSPQNTEAFF. CDR3 nucleotide sequence: TGTGCCAGCAGCCCACAGAACACTGAAGCTTTCTTT.

The chain is built from TRBV7-9 and TRBJ2-2; possible D gene TRBD1, 6 bases. The V and J ends lost 5 bases and 1 base respectively, with 14 bases between them. Germline V lookup: CDR1 SEHNR, CDR2 FQNEAQ (reference sequence). CDR3 size: 16 residues. CDR3 in amino acids: CASSPPTGQNTGELFF. DNA of the CDR3: TGTGCCAGCAGCCCACCGACAGGTCAGAACACCGGGGAGCTGTTTTTT.

The chain links TRBV7-8 to TRBJ2-7; TRBD2 agrees at 7 bases. There are 13 residues in the CDR3. Germline CDR1 SGHVS, CDR2 FQNEAQ. The ends lost 8 bases at V and 3 bases at J; junction bases unmatched: 7. CDR3 region: CASGLGGSYEQYF. The CDR3 DNA is TGTGCCAGCGGACTCGGCGGGAGCTACGAGCAGTACTTC.

The table lists this clonotype with a count of one. The genes are TRBV2 and TRBJ1-1, with D maybe TRBD1 (5 bases). This CDR3 has 13 residues. The V end was cut by 6 bases, the J end by 5 bases, with 13 bases between. Germline V CDR1 and CDR2: SNHLY, FYNNEI. CDR3: CASSEQDWTEAFF. The CDR3 DNA follows: TGTGCCAGCAGCGAACAGGATTGGACTGAAGCTTTCTTT.

The J gene is TRBJ2-5, the V gene TRBV12-5; 8 nucleotides match TRBD2. CDR1 is LGHNT and CDR2 is FRNRAP in the germline V gene. Losses at the gene ends were 2 bases for V and 1 base for J; bases not matched to a gene: 6. The CDR3 is 16 amino acids. CDR3 nucleotides: TGTGCTAGTGGTTTGACCCCTAGCGGGCTCCAAGAGACCCAGTACTTC. Encoded protein: CASGLTPSGLQETQYF.

The rearrangement uses TRBV7-9 and TRBJ2-5, with TRBD1 as a possible D gene (5 bases). The V gene lost 4 bases and the J gene lost 0 bases, with 9 bases spanning the gap. Per germline, CDR1 SEHNR and CDR2 FQNEAQ (reference sequence). CDR3 length: 14 amino acids. The CDR3 loop is CASSSTGNQETQYF. The CDR3 nucleotides read TGTGCCAGCAGCTCCACAGGAAACCAAGAGACCCAGTACTTC.

This chain links TRBV6-5 with TRBJ2-7, with 9 bases identical to TRBD1. V trimming: 5 bases; J trimming: 5 bases; junction bases outside the gene matches: 4. The CDR3 consists of 13 residues. Germline CDR1 reads MNHEY; CDR2 reads SVGAGI. The CDR3 DNA is TGTGCCAGCAGTGGACAGGGGACCGACGAGCAGTACTTC. Protein: CASSGQGTDEQYF.

The rearrangement joins TRBV29-1 to TRBJ2-6, with D unclear. Trimming removed 2 bases at V and 0 bases at J, with 2 bases between. CDR3 length equals 13 residues. Germline lookup yields CDR1 SQVTM and CDR2 ANQGSEA. The DNA of the CDR3 is TGCAGCGTTGAAAGCTCTGGGGCCAACGTCCTGACTTTC. It is translated as CSVESSGANVLTF.

This chain joins TRBV7-2 and TRBJ2-3; 9 nucleotides line up with TRBD2. Germline CDR1 reads SGHTA; CDR2 reads FQGNSA. The CDR3 has 16 amino acids. V dropped 3 bases and J dropped 3; count of bases not matched to a gene: 7. Here the CDR3 DNA reads TGTGCCAGCAGCTTCCCGACTAGCGGACTAACAGATACGCAGTATTTT. Encoded protein: CASSFPTSGLTDTQYF.

The V gene is TRBV4-2, the J gene TRBJ2-2; 7 bases match TRBD2. With 4 bases clipped from V and 3 bases from J, the junction kept 5 bases outside the gene matches. Germline V gene data show CDR1 as LGHNA and CDR2 as YNFKEQ. The CDR3 sequence is 15 residues long. The CDR3 bases are TGTGCCAGCAGCCCCCTTGCGGGGGACACCGGGGAGCTGTTTTTT. This encodes CASSPLAGDTGELFF.

The chain recombines TRBV5-6 with TRBJ2-1; no clear D. Trimming stripped 4 bases from V and 5 bases from J, with 13 bases between. Germline lookup yields CDR1 SGHDT and CDR2 YYEEEE. The CDR3 runs to 14 residues. The CDR3 spells CASSGQDANNEQFF. Here the CDR3 DNA reads TGTGCCAGCAGCGGGCAGGACGCGAACAATGAGCAGTTCTTC.

This clonotype was seen once. The rearrangement joins TRBV21-1 to TRBJ1-5. TRBV21-1 is reported as a pseudogene. The length of the CDR3 is 10 residues. The CDR3 coding sequence is TGTGCCCGCCAAAATCAGCCCCAGCATTTT. Its protein is CARQNQPQHF.

This clonotype occurred once. The chain has TRBV29-1 and TRBJ2-1; 8 bases agree with TRBD1. The V gene end was trimmed by 2 bases and the J gene end by 8 bases; junction bases not matched to a gene: 20. In germline, CDR1 is SQVTM, CDR2 ANQGSEA. The CDR3 is made up of 18 amino acids. Here the CDR3 reads CSVEQVVTGQGAQDEQFF. The DNA of the CDR3 is TGCAGCGTTGAACAGGTAGTAACGGGGCAGGGGGCGCAGGATGAGCAGTTCTTC.

The rearrangement joins TRBV5-1 to TRBJ2-7; a weak D match, TRBD2 (7 bases). The CDR3 length is 16 residues. Trimming took off 5 bases at V and 6 bases at J, with 24 bases between the two ends. The germline V gene has CDR1 SGHRS and CDR2 YFSETQ. CDR3 loop: CASSLGGFGGLVEQYF. Here the CDR3 DNA reads TGCGCCAGCAGTCTTGGAGGGTTCGGGGGGCTCGTCGAGCAGTACTTC.

The chain combines TRBV7-2 with TRBJ1-2; D possibly corresponds to TRBD1 (5 bases). Looked up from germline, CDR1 is SGHTA and CDR2 is FQGNSA. This CDR3 spans 16 amino acids. V lost 1 base and J lost 0, with 12 bases in between. The CDR3: CASSLEWGRSNYGYTF. The CDR3 nucleotides read TGTGCCAGCAGCTTAGAGTGGGGGAGATCTAACTATGGCTACACCTTC. The full variable domain, rest sourced from reference TRBV7-2 and TRBJ1-2, is GAGVSQSPSNKVTEKGKDVELRCDPISGHTALYWYRQSLGQGLEFLIYFQGNSAPDKSGLPSDRFSAERTGGSVSTLTIQRTQQEDSAVYLCASSLEWGRSNYGYTFGSGTRLTVV.

This clonotype has only one observation. The chain links TRBV19 to TRBJ1-4, with D maybe TRBD1 (6 bases). Germline CDR1 is LNHDA and CDR2 is SQIVND (reference sequence). The CDR3 totals 12 residues. Trimming took 3 bases from V and 8 from J, leaving 7 bases between them. The CDR3 region has the DNA TGTGCCAGTAGTATCAGGGGCGAAAAACTGTTTTTT. This encodes CASSIRGEKLFF.

The rearrangement joins TRBV27 to TRBJ2-7, with D possibly matching TRBD1 (5 bases). The CDR3 is made up of 15 amino acids. V was clipped by 6 bases and J by 2 bases, with 17 bases between them. The V gene's germline CDR1 is MNHEY and CDR2 SMNVEV (reference sequence). The CDR3 protein is CASSPPSEGAYEQYF. The DNA for the CDR3 is TGTGCCAGCAGCCCTCCGAGCGAAGGGGCCTACGAGCAGTACTTC.

The chain joins TRBV2 to TRBJ2-1, with 12 bases lining up with TRBD2. Germline CDR1 is SNHLY and CDR2 is FYNNEI. The CDR3 length is 17 residues. Trimming removed 0 bases from V and 6 bases from J; junction bases left unmatched: 6. For the CDR3, the DNA is TGTGCCAGCAGTGAAGCGACTAGCGGGAGTCAAAGCAATGAGCAGTTCTTC. It codes for CASSEATSGSQSNEQFF.

The table lists this clonotype with a few counts. This chain joins TRBV5-1 and TRBJ2-7, with D perhaps matching TRBD1 (5 bases). This CDR3 spans 11 amino acids. V was shortened by 2 bases and J by 5 bases, with 5 bases between the two germline ends. From germline, CDR1 is SGHRS and CDR2 YFSETQ. CDR3 bases: TGCGCCAGCAGCTTAGGGGACGAGCAGTACTTC. Amino acids: CASSLGDEQYF.